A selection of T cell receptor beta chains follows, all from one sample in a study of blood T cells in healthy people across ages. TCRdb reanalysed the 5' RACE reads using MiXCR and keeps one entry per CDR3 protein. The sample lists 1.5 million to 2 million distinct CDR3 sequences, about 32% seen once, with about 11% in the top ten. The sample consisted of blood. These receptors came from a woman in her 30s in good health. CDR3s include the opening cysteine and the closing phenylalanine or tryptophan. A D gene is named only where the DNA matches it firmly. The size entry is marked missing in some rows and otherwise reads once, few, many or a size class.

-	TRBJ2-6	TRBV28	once	CASSFPGNSGANVLTF	TGTGCCAGCAGTTTCCCAGGGAACTCTGGGGCCAACGTCCTGACTTTC
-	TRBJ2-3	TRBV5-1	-	CASSLIPASTSVDTQYF	TGCGCCAGCAGCTTGATCCCTGCTAGCACTTCGGTGGATACGCAGTATTTT
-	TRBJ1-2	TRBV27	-	CATKGESYGYTF	TGTGCCACCAAGGGAGAGAGTTATGGCTACACCTTC
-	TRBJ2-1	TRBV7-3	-	CASSLTGSPDNERFF	TGTGCCAGCAGCTTAACAGGGTCACCAGACAATGAGCGGTTTTTC
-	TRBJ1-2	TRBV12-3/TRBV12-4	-	CASSVKSRVSYTF	TGTGCCAGCAGTGTAAAATCCAGGGTTAGCTACACCTTC
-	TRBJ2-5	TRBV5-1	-	CASLLVKQYF	TGCGCCAGCTTGCTGGTAAAGCAGTACTTC
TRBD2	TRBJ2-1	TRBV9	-	CASSAATSAYNEQFF	TGTGCCAGCAGCGCGGCGACTAGCGCCTACAATGAGCAGTTCTTC
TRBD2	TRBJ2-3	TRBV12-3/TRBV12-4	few	CASSYKTSGSARDTQYF	TGTGCCAGCAGTTACAAGACTAGCGGGAGCGCGAGGGATACGCAGTATTTT
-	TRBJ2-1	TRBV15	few	CATSHSFINEQFF	TGTGCCACCAGCCACTCTTTCATTAATGAGCAGTTCTTC
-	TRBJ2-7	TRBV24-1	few	CATRQGYEQYF	TGTGCCACCCGTCAGGGCTACGAGCAGTACTTC
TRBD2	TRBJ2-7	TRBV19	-	CASSMSSGGYEQYF	TGTGCCAGTAGTATGTCGAGCGGGGGCTACGAGCAGTACTTC
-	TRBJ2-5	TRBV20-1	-	CSARASGILETQYF	TGCAGTGCTAGAGCGTCGGGGATTTTAGAGACCCAGTACTTC
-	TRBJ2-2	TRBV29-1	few	CSVGYQNTGELFF	TGCAGCGTTGGGTATCAGAACACCGGGGAGCTGTTTTTT
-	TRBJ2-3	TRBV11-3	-	CASSPGAWGGTDTQYF	TGTGCCAGCAGCCCTGGTGCGTGGGGTGGGACAGATACGCAGTATTTT
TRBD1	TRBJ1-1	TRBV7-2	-	CASRRDSLRWTEAFF	TGTGCCAGCAGGAGGGACAGTCTGCGGTGGACTGAAGCTTTCTTT